A selection of T cell receptor beta chains follows, all from one sample in a study of blood T cell repertoires in COVID-19. Only in-frame clones appear in the TCRdb table, and some are missing; sequencing was by immunoSEQ multiplex PCR. The sample records approximately 170,000 clones, about 86% being singletons. Sequencing was done on a sample of PBMCs or T cells enriched from blood (not recorded which). These receptors all stem from a woman between 50 and 59 years old in a cohort exposed to, infected with or recovered from COVID-19 (not recorded which). Each CDR3 is given with its conserved first and last residue. A D gene is named only where the DNA matches it firmly. Expanded clones are given a class, and other clones once, few, many or no size at all.

j_call,clone_size,cdr3_length,v_call,d_call,cdr3_aa,cdr3_nt
TRBJ2-7,-,16,TRBV11-3,TRBD1,CASSLFRTGKSYEQYF,TGTGCCAGCAGCTTATTTCGGACAGGGAAATCCTACGAGCAGTACTTC
TRBJ2-1,-,15,TRBV27,TRBD2,CASSLGSGRAGEQFF,TGTGCCAGCAGTTTAGGTAGCGGGAGGGCCGGTGAGCAGTTCTTC
TRBJ1-1,-,13,TRBV5-1,-,CASSFGGDTEAFF,TGCGCCAGCAGCTTCGGGGGAGACACTGAAGCTTTCTTT
TRBJ2-1,-,13,TRBV7-3,-,CASSYQGYYEQFF,TGTGCCAGCAGTTATCAGGGGTACTATGAGCAGTTCTTC
TRBJ1-2,-,12,TRBV24-1,-,CATSGRSNGYTF,TGTGCCACCAGCGGTAGGAGCAATGGCTACACCTTC
TRBJ2-2,-,16,TRBV21-1,-,CASSPRTSGTNRGAVF,TGTGCCAGCAGCCCGCGGACTAGCGGGACCAACCGGGGAGCTGTTTTT
TRBJ2-5,-,11,TRBV29-1,-,CSVKTGETQYF,TGCAGCGTAAAAACAGGGGAGACCCAGTACTTC
TRBJ1-4,-,13,TRBV5-1,TRBD1,CASSRLTGGELFF,TGCGCCAGCAGTAGGCTTACAGGGGGCGAACTGTTTTTT
TRBJ1-4,-,15,TRBV18,-,CASSPSGKAHEKLFF,TGTGCCAGCTCACCCTCGGGAAAGGCTCATGAAAAACTGTTTTTT
TRBJ2-1,-,14,TRBV6-5,TRBD2,CASRGLAVLNEQFF,TGTGCCAGCAGGGGGCTAGCGGTCCTCAATGAGCAGTTCTTC
TRBJ1-1,-,13,TRBV19,TRBD1,CASSIPGTGEAFF,TGTGCCAGTAGTATCCCCGGGACAGGGGAGGCTTTCTTT
TRBJ2-5,once,21,TRBV3-1/TRBV3-2,-,CASSQDPPEARVSSYQETQYF,TGTGCCAGCAGCCAAGACCCCCCGGAGGCGCGGGTCTCGTCGTACCAAGAGACCCAGTACTTC
TRBJ2-3,-,17,TRBV30,-,CAWSAPGVGGRSDTQYF,TGTGCCTGGAGTGCCCCTGGGGTCGGGGGAAGGTCAGATACGCAGTATTTT
TRBJ2-1,once,18,TRBV3-1/TRBV3-2,TRBD1,CASSQDAPGTGYYNEQFF,TGTGCCAGCAGCCAAGATGCCCCAGGGACAGGTTACTACAATGAGCAGTTCTTC
TRBJ1-1,-,13,TRBV9,-,CASSVRVNTEAFF,TGTGCCAGCAGCGTCAGGGTGAACACTGAAGCTTTCTTT
TRBJ1-1,-,14,TRBV19,TRBD1,CASSGQGWNTEAFF,TGTGCCAGTAGTGGACAGGGCTGGAACACTGAAGCTTTCTTT
TRBJ1-5,-,15,TRBV2,-,CASSEEQGSGQPQHF,TGTGCCAGCAGTGAAGAACAGGGTTCAGGTCAGCCCCAGCATTTT
TRBJ1-3,-,16,TRBV9,TRBD1,CASSVTYRGNGNTIYF,TGTGCCAGCAGCGTTACCTACAGGGGTAACGGAAACACCATATATTTT
TRBJ2-7,-,13,TRBV27,-,CASSKGVQYEQYF,TGTGCCAGCAGTAAGGGGGTCCAGTACGAGCAGTACTTC
TRBJ2-2,-,16,TRBV4-3,TRBD1,CASSQGTGEWTGELFF,TGCGCCAGCAGCCAAGGGACAGGGGAGTGGACCGGGGAGCTGTTTTTT
TRBJ1-2,-,13,TRBV27,TRBD1,CASSLRQGSGYTF,TGTGCCAGCAGTTTAAGACAGGGGAGTGGCTACACCTTC
TRBJ2-1,-,15,TRBV4-1,-,CASSQEGLHYNEQFF,TGCGCCAGCAGCCAAGAGGGGCTCCACTACAATGAGCAGTTCTTC